This TCR beta chain was identified in a study of T cells after yellow fever vaccination. This clonotype has ten or more counts. Trimming shortened V by 7 bases and J by 4 bases, and 13 bases separated the two germline ends. The CDR3 spans 13 residues. Per germline, CDR1 SNHLY and CDR2 FYNNEI. TCRdb processed the 5' RACE reads anew with MiXCR; each CDR3 protein has one entry. The sample shows roughly 300,000 distinct CDR3 sequences, approximately 8% of them seen only once. The sample was PBMCs, taken around 45 days after the first yellow fever vaccination. This TCR was recovered from a man younger than 35 who received the YFV17D yellow fever vaccine. The chain employs TRBV2 and TRBJ2-5; D may be TRBD1 (5 bases). The CDR3 DNA reads TGTGCCAGCAAGGGGAAATGGCTAGAGACCCAGTACTTC. Its translation: CASKGKWLETQYF.